These 31 T cell receptor beta chains were sequenced from one sample in a study of beta chain features in type 1 diabetes. Expressed TCRB transcripts were sequenced after all isolated RNA was converted to cDNA. TCRdb's table, derived via immunoSEQ multiplex PCR, lists solely in-frame clones and lacks some. Of approximately 90,000 clones listed, around a third were seen once; the top ten hold 0.45% to 0.55%. Sequencing was performed on stem cell memory CD4+ T cells from blood. These receptors were collected from a woman aged 18-29 years in good health.

This clone appeared a few times. This chain connects TRBV18 to TRBJ1-5; D gene unclear. V was pared by 2 bases and J by 0 bases, with 8 bases between. This CDR3 contains 15 residues. Per germline, CDR1 KGHSH and CDR2 LQKENI. DNA of the CDR3: TGTGCCAGCTCACCAAGCCGATATAGCAATCAGCCCCAGCATTTT. Translated, it gives CASSPSRYSNQPQHF.

The V gene is TRBV21-1, the J gene TRBJ1-2. TRBV21-1 is given as a pseudogene. This CDR3 spans 15 amino acids. In nucleotides, the CDR3 is TGTGCCATCTCTCCGGGGGTTGAAGCTAACTATGGCTACACCTTC. Encoded protein: CAISPGVEANYGYTF.

The chain combines TRBV29-1 with TRBJ2-3; 9 nucleotides agree with TRBD2. Unmatched junction bases numbered 14, after V lost 6 bases and J lost 13 bases. Germline loops: CDR1 SQVTM, CDR2 ANQGSEA. CDR3 length equals 13 residues. The CDR3 coding sequence is TGCAGCGTCCCTGTGTATGAAGGCGGGAGGGAGTATTTT. This encodes CSVPVYEGGREYF.

This rearrangement joins TRBV7-7 to TRBJ2-7; 13 bases are shared with TRBD2. The germline gives CDR1 SSHAT, CDR2 FNYEAQ (reference sequence). The CDR3 runs to 14 residues. CDR3 bases: TGTGCTAGCGGGGGACTAGCGGGGCCTTACGAGCAGTACTTC. Protein: CASGGLAGPYEQYF.

The chain combines TRBV2 with TRBJ1-1; a possible D gene is TRBD1 (6 bases). Germline CDR1 is SNHLY and CDR2 is FYNNEI. The length of the CDR3 is 11 residues. Trimming stripped 8 bases from V and 7 bases from J, with 11 bases between. Here the CDR3 reads CASRGGGEAFF. The CDR3 nucleotides read TGTGCCAGCCGGGGGGGCGGTGAAGCTTTCTTT.

This clone was seen a handful of times. This chain connects TRBV5-1 to TRBJ2-4; TRBD1 is a possible D gene (5 bases). CDR1 and CDR2 from the germline V gene are SGHRS and YFSETQ. Trimming stripped 0 bases from V and 2 bases from J, with 9 bases between. This CDR3 region has 15 residues. Written as DNA, the CDR3 is TGCGCCAGCAGCTTGGGCAGGGTACCCAAAAACATTCAGTACTTC. It specifies CASSLGRVPKNIQYF.

The chain couples TRBV5-1 to TRBJ1-1; D possibly corresponds to TRBD1 (5 bases). Trimming pared 4 bases from V and 2 bases from J, leaving 15 bases between. From germline, CDR1 is SGHRS and CDR2 YFSETQ. CDR3 length: 15 amino acids. CDR3 bases: TGCGCCAGCAGCAGGGGTGGGCCCGTCAACACTGAAGCTTTCTTT. Translating it yields CASSRGGPVNTEAFF.

This chain connects TRBV5-6 to TRBJ1-1; 9 bases are a match to TRBD1. The V gene end was trimmed by 4 bases and the J gene end by 5 bases; junction bases not matched to a gene: 6. The CDR3 has 14 residues. Germline values: CDR1 SGHDT, CDR2 YYEEEE. The DNA of the CDR3 is TGTGCCAGCAGCCGGGGACAGGGTGGTACTGAAGCTTTCTTT. Amino acid sequence: CASSRGQGGTEAFF.

The chain uses TRBV5-4 and TRBJ1-2; 7 positions agree with TRBD1. The CDR3 is made up of 15 amino acids. J gave up 7 bases and V 2 bases, and 11 bases lay outside the gene matches. Germline loops: CDR1 SGHNT, CDR2 YYREEE (reference sequence). The CDR3 here is CASSFDLQGPLGYTF. DNA of the CDR3: TGTGCCAGCAGCTTCGACCTACAGGGGCCTCTTGGCTACACCTTC.

The V gene is TRBV6-1, the J gene TRBJ2-6; maybe TRBD1 (5 bases). The CDR3 totals 14 residues. Germline V gives CDR1 MNHNS, CDR2 SASEGT. V was cut by 8 bases and J by 0 bases, with 8 bases left in between. CDR3 in amino acids: CASRGHSGANVLTF. CDR3 in DNA: TGTGCCAGCCGCGGACACTCTGGGGCCAACGTCCTGACTTTC.

This chain uses TRBV9 with TRBJ1-1; no clear D gene. CDR3 length: 13 residues. Germline values: CDR1 SGDLS, CDR2 YYNGEE. Trimming shortened V by 3 bases and J by 4 bases, and 10 bases separated the two germline ends. The CDR3 DNA sequence: TGTGCCAGCAGCGCCTCCGAGCTCACTGAAGCTTTCTTT. Translating it yields CASSASELTEAFF.

V and J are TRBV15 and TRBJ2-5; the match to TRBD2 covers 14 bases. CDR1 and CDR2 from the germline V gene are LNHNV and YYDKDF (reference sequence). Unmatched junction bases numbered 3, after V lost 1 base and J lost 2 bases. The CDR3 length is 17 residues. In DNA form, the CDR3 reads TGTGCCACCAGCAGAGGACTAGCGGGGGGGGATCAAGAGACCCAGTACTTC. Encoded protein: CATSRGLAGGDQETQYF.

The J gene is TRBJ2-2, the V gene TRBV7-2; D gene ambiguous. The CDR3 spans 13 residues. The V end was cut by 2 bases, the J end by 6 bases, with 7 bases between. Germline CDR1 reads SGHTA; CDR2 reads FQGNSA. The CDR3 here is CASSLQSPGELFF. The CDR3 nucleotides are TGTGCCAGCAGCTTACAAAGCCCCGGGGAGCTGTTTTTT.

The rearrangement links TRBV6-5 to TRBJ1-5; D remains unclear. V was shortened by 4 bases and J by 7 bases, with 11 bases between the two germline ends. Germline lookup yields CDR1 MNHEY and CDR2 SVGAGI. This CDR3 spans 13 amino acids. In nucleotides, the CDR3 is TGTGCCAGCAGTTCGAGGGAGGCGCAGCCCCAGCATTTT. Its translation: CASSSREAQPQHF.

The gene calls are TRBV7-9 and TRBJ1-2; D call uncertain. Germline values: CDR1 SEHNR, CDR2 FQNEAQ (reference sequence). Trimming left V 3 bases short and J 0 bases short, with 8 bases between. There are 14 residues in the CDR3. The CDR3 loop reads CASSLRGTNYGYTF. Here the CDR3 DNA reads TGTGCCAGCAGCTTGCGGGGTACTAACTATGGCTACACCTTC. The variable domain in full, with the rest retrieved from reference TRBV7-9 and TRBJ1-2, is DTGVSQNPRHKITKRGQNVTFRCDPISEHNRLYWYRQTLGQGPEFLTYFQNEAQLEKSRLLSDRFSAERPKGSFSTLEIQRTEQGDSAMYLCASSLRGTNYGYTFGSGTRLTVV.

The genes are TRBV14 and TRBJ1-4; 10 positions match TRBD1. Germline V CDR1 and CDR2: SGHDN, FVKESK. The length of the CDR3 is 14 residues. V was pared by 4 bases and J by 8 bases, with 4 bases of the junction left unmatched. The CDR3 is CASSRDRGQEKLFF. The CDR3 region has the DNA TGTGCCAGCAGCCGAGACAGGGGGCAAGAAAAACTGTTTTTT.

The J gene is TRBJ1-6, the V gene TRBV7-2, with 10 bases lining up with TRBD1. The CDR3 is 14 amino acids. With 5 bases clipped from V and 10 bases from J, the junction kept 5 bases outside the gene matches. Germline loops: CDR1 SGHTA, CDR2 FQGNSA. CDR3 in DNA: TGTGCCAGCAGCCTGGACAGGGGGAGATCACCCCTCCACTTT. It translates to CASSLDRGRSPLHF.

This rearrangement joins TRBV9 to TRBJ2-3; 12 nucleotides match TRBD2. The J segment lost 7 bases and the V segment lost 3 bases, leaving 6 bases of the junction unmatched. This CDR3 spans 15 amino acids. The germline V gene encodes CDR1 SGDLS and CDR2 YYNGEE. The CDR3: CASSASSGGVYTQYF. The DNA of the CDR3 is TGTGCCAGCAGCGCGTCTAGCGGGGGGGTGTATACGCAGTATTTT.

This clone was counted only a few times. This rearrangement joins TRBV4-1 to TRBJ2-5; TRBD2 is a possible D gene (7 bases). The germline gives CDR1 MGHRA, CDR2 YSYEKL. V dropped 1 base and J dropped 5 bases, with 14 bases sitting between them. There are 15 residues in the CDR3. This chain's CDR3 is CASSQVGGLLETQYF. CDR3 DNA: TGCGCCAGCAGCCAAGTCGGGGGGCTGCTCGAGACCCAGTACTTC.

About this clone: The sample holds other DNA sequences that translate to the same CDR3. This chain connects TRBV20-1 to TRBJ1-1; weak D call: TRBD1 (6 bases). Germline V gene sequence: CDR1 DFQATT, CDR2 SNEGSKA (reference sequence). This CDR3 spans 11 amino acids. In DNA form, the CDR3 reads TGCAGGGGACAAGGTGGCACTGAAGCTTTCTTT. Its translation: CRGQGGTEAFF.

The gene calls are TRBV11-2 and TRBJ2-5, with 12 bases fitting TRBD2. The trim removed 4 bases at V and 4 bases at J, leaving 4 bases unmatched. The germline CDR1 and CDR2 sequences are SGHAT and FQNNGV. This CDR3 has 15 amino acids. CDR3 amino acids: CASSSRLAGVETQYF. The DNA of the CDR3 is TGTGCCAGCAGCTCAAGACTAGCGGGAGTAGAGACCCAGTACTTC.

In its sample, this clone was seen a few times. The J gene is TRBJ2-7, the V gene TRBV15; 9 bases map to TRBD1. CDR3 length: 19 residues. CDR1 and CDR2 from the germline V gene are LNHNV and YYDKDF (reference sequence). V dropped 0 bases and J dropped 4; count of bases not matched to a gene: 16. The CDR3 sequence: CATSRDLGGPGQGWYEQYF. CDR3 DNA: TGTGCCACCAGCAGAGATCTTGGGGGCCCGGGACAGGGATGGTACGAGCAGTACTTC. The full variable domain, with the rest looked up from reference TRBV15 and TRBJ2-7, is DAMVIQNPRYQVTQFGKPVTLSCSQTLNHNVMYWYQQKSSQAPKLLFHYYDKDFNNEADTPDNFQSRRPNTSFCFLDIRSPGLGDTAMYLCATSRDLGGPGQGWYEQYFGPGTRLTVT.

The V gene is TRBV28, the J gene TRBJ1-2, with D uncertain. Trimming took 3 bases from V and 7 from J, leaving 12 bases between them. This CDR3 has 13 amino acids. Germline lookup yields CDR1 MDHEN and CDR2 SYDVKM. CDR3 DNA sequence: TGTGCCAGCAGTTTGAGAGGGCTGGTTGGCTACACCTTC. Amino acid sequence: CASSLRGLVGYTF.

The chain is built from TRBV7-8 and TRBJ2-7; D unclear. V lost 4 bases, J lost 2 bases, and 9 bases lay in between. CDR1 SGHVS and CDR2 FQNEAQ come from the germline V gene. The CDR3 loop spans 13 amino acids. CDR3 sequence (DNA): TGTGCCAGCAGCTCCCTCACGGCCTACGAGCAGTACTTC. It encodes CASSSLTAYEQYF. Full variable domain (rest looked up from reference TRBV7-8 and TRBJ2-7): GAGVSQSPRYKVAKRGQDVALRCDPISGHVSLFWYQQALGQGPEFLTYFQNEAQLDKSGLPSDRFFAERPEGSVSTLKIQRTQQEDSAVYLCASSSLTAYEQYFGPGTRLTVT.

The V call is TRBV5-6, the J call TRBJ2-1; 12 bases are shared with TRBD2. J lost 3 bases, V lost 4 bases, and 2 bases had no gene match. This CDR3 has 15 residues. Germline V gene data show CDR1 as SGHDT and CDR2 as YYEEEE. The CDR3 DNA is TGTGCCAGCAGCCGGACTAGCGGGGACTACAATGAGCAGTTCTTC. This encodes CASSRTSGDYNEQFF.

This clone has a handful of counts. Here the CDR3 reads CASSETGTTFYEQYF. CDR3 in DNA: TGTGCCAGCAGCGAGACCGGGACAACCTTCTACGAGCAGTACTTC. The chain combines TRBV9 with TRBJ2-7; tentatively, D is TRBD1 (6 bases). Trimming pared 3 bases from V and 3 bases from J, leaving 16 bases between. CDR3 length equals 15 residues. Germline loops: CDR1 SGDLS, CDR2 YYNGEE.

The V call is TRBV2, the J call TRBJ2-7; D perhaps matches TRBD2 (6 bases). The CDR3 is 12 residues long. V gave up 6 bases and J gave up 1 base, with 7 bases separating them. CDR1 is SNHLY and CDR2 is FYNNEI in the germline V gene. Here the CDR3 reads CASRAGSYEQYF. In DNA form, the CDR3 reads TGTGCCAGCAGGGCGGGGTCCTACGAGCAGTACTTC.

The chain uses TRBV6-5 and TRBJ2-5; 9 positions match TRBD2. Trimming took 0 bases from V and 1 from J; bases not matched to a gene: 0. The CDR3 is made up of 15 amino acids. Germline CDR1 and CDR2: MNHEY and SVGAGI. The CDR3: CASSYSTSGQETQYF. CDR3 DNA sequence: TGTGCCAGCAGTTACTCGACTAGCGGCCAAGAGACCCAGTACTTC.

The chain carries TRBV18 and TRBJ2-3, with D unresolved. The CDR3 totals 16 residues. V was pared by 5 bases and J by 0 bases, with 15 bases between. Germline-derived CDR1 and CDR2 are KGHSH and LQKENI. The CDR3 reads CASSAPRGTSTDTQYF. CDR3 nucleotide sequence: TGTGCCAGCTCAGCTCCCAGAGGTACTAGCACAGATACGCAGTATTTT.

The table lists this clone with a few counts. The V call is TRBV5-1, the J call TRBJ2-7, with 10 bases identical to TRBD2. The ends lost 3 bases at V and 4 bases at J; junction bases unmatched: 7. Germline loops: CDR1 SGHRS, CDR2 YFSETQ. CDR3 length equals 15 residues. Here the CDR3 DNA reads TGCGCCAGCAGCTCCTCCGGGACTAGCGAGTACGAGCAGTACTTC. It translates to CASSSSGTSEYEQYF. The full variable domain, in which reference TRBV5-1 and TRBJ2-7 provide the parts outside the CDR3, is KAGVTQTPRYLIKTRGQQVTLSCSPISGHRSVSWYQQTPGQGLQFLFEYFSETQRNKGNFPGRFSGRQFSNSRSEMNVSTLELGDSALYLCASSSSGTSEYEQYFGPGTRLTVT.

The CDR3 nucleotides read TGCGCCAGCAGCTTTTTGATGGAGGACTACACCTTC. Translating it yields CASSFLMEDYTF. V is TRBV5-1 and J is TRBJ1-2, with D hard to call. Germline assignment: CDR1 SGHRS and CDR2 YFSETQ. This CDR3 has 12 amino acids. Trimming took 2 bases from V and 10 from J, leaving 12 bases between them.